This T cell receptor beta chain was identified in a study of shared clonotypes between healthy human individuals. On the study more broadly: The cohort comprised a couple of women and a few men. Their ages spanned 18 to 49 years.

TCRdb keeps only in-frame clones here, not all; method: immunoSEQ multiplex PCR. The sample records about 2 million clones, approximately 94% being singletons. The CDR3 is 13 residues long. In germline, CDR1 is GTSNPN, CDR2 SVGIG (reference sequence). V gave up 6 bases and J gave up 4 bases, with 15 bases separating them. CD8 cells classed as naive were CD45RO-negative and positively selected for CCR7, excluding terminally differentiated effector memory CD45RA+ cells. The chain links TRBV30 to TRBJ1-2; no firm D call. This sequence was found in a man aged 18 to 29 in good health. The sample consisted of naive CD8+ T cells sorted from blood. CDR3 in DNA: TGTGCCTGTGAGAAGCTAACGAGCTATGGCTACACCTTC. Its protein product is CACEKLTSYGYTF.